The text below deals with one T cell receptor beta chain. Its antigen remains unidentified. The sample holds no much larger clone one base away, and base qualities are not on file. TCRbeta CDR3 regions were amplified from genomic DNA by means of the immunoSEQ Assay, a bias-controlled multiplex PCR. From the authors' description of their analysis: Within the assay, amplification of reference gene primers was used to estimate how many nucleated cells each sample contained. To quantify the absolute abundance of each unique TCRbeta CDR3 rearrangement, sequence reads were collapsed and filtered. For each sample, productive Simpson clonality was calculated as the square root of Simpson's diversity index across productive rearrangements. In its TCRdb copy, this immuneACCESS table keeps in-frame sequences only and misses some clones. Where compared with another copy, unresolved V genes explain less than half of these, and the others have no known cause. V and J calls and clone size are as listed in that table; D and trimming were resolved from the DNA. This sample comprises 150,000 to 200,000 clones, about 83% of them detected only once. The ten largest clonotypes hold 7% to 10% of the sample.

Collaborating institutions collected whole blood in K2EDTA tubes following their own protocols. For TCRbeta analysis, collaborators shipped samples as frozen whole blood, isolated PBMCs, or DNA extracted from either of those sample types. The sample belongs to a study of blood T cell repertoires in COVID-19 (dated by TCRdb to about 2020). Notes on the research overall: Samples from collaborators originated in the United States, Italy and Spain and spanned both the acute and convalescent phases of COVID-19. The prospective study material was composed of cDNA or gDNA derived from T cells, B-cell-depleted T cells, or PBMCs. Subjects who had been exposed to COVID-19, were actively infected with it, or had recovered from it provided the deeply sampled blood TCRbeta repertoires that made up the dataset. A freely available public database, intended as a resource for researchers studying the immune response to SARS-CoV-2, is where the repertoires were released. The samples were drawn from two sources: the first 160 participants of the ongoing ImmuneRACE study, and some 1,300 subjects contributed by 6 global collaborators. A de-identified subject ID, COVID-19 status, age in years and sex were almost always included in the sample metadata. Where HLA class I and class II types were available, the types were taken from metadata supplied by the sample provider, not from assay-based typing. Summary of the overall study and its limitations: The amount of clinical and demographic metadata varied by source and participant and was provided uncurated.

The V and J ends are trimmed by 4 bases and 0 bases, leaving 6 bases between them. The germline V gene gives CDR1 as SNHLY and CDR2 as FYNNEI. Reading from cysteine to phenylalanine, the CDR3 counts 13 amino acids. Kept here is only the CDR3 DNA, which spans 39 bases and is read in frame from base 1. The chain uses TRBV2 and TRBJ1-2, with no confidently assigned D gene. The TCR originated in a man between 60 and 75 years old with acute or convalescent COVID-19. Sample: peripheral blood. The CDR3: CASSVPANYGYTF. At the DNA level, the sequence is TGTGCCAGCAGTGTACCAGCTAACTATGGCTACACCTTC.